What follows are 20 T cell receptor beta chains derived from one specimen sequenced in a study of persistence of HIV-infected CD4 T cells. No cognate antigen is known for these TCRs. Sequencing used immunoSEQ version 4 in survey mode. The method was immunoSEQ multiplex PCR; TCRdb's version includes in-frame clones alone and lacks a portion of them. The sample consists of over 25,000 clones, roughly 86% of them appearing once. Stimulation used around 10 ug/mL lysate from CMV-infected fibroblasts. CD40L/CD69 double-negative CD45RO-high memory CD4+ T cells were collected. The source was CD4+ T cells sorted from PBMCs after 18-hour stimulation, collected from a patient who received antiretroviral therapy. Source of these receptors: an adult man with HIV who was CMV-seropositive.

The rearrangement uses TRBV5-1 and TRBJ1-5; 9 bases map to TRBD1. J lost 5 bases, V lost 4 bases, and 7 bases had no gene match. This CDR3 comprises 15 residues. The V gene's germline CDR1 is SGHRS and CDR2 YFSETQ. The CDR3 here is CASSVGTGPYQPQHF. In nucleotides, the CDR3 is TGCGCCAGCAGCGTCGGGACAGGGCCATATCAGCCCCAGCATTTT.

The chain recombines TRBV5-1 with TRBJ2-1; possibly TRBD2 for D (6 bases). V dropped 4 bases and J dropped 4 bases, with 9 bases sitting between them. This CDR3 is 13 amino acids long. Per germline, CDR1 SGHRS and CDR2 YFSETQ. The CDR3 nucleotides read TGCGCCAGCAGCCCGGGACTGTACAATGAGCAGTTCTTC. This translates into CASSPGLYNEQFF.

CDR3 in DNA: TGCGCCAGCAGCCAAGAAGACGTCGGAAACACCATATATTTT. It specifies CASSQEDVGNTIYF. This chain uses TRBV4-1 with TRBJ1-3, with unresolved D. The CDR3 is 14 amino acids. The V end was cut by 0 bases, the J end by 4 bases, with 7 bases between. Germline assignment: CDR1 MGHRA and CDR2 YSYEKL.

The chain recombines TRBV27 with TRBJ2-3; D might be TRBD2 (5 bases). The CDR3 sequence is 14 residues long. Germline V gene lookup returns CDR1 MNHEY and CDR2 SMNVEV (reference sequence). The V end lost 5 bases, the J end lost 0 bases, and 9 bases lay between the germline ends. The chain's CDR3 is CASSTRASTDTQYF. CDR3 coding DNA: TGTGCCAGCAGTACTAGAGCGAGCACAGATACGCAGTATTTT.

This chain joins TRBV10-3 and TRBJ2-3, with D hard to call. Germline CDR1 ENHRY, CDR2 SYGVKD. This CDR3 contains 14 residues. The V end lost 3 bases, the J end lost 4 bases, and 11 bases lay between the germline ends. This CDR3 reads CAISEGQSPDTQYF. CDR3 nucleotides: TGTGCCATCAGTGAAGGGCAGTCACCAGATACGCAGTATTTT.

The chain is built from TRBV7-9 and TRBJ2-7; 11 bases map to TRBD1. Germline loops: CDR1 SEHNR, CDR2 FQNEAQ (reference sequence). The CDR3 is 15 residues long. With 0 bases clipped from V and 4 bases from J, the junction kept 2 bases outside the gene matches. The CDR3 region is CASSLAGTGGYEQYF. The CDR3 DNA reads TGTGCCAGCAGCTTAGCCGGGACAGGGGGTTACGAGCAGTACTTC. Together with reference TRBV7-9 and TRBJ2-7, the CDR3 gives the full variable domain: DTGVSQNPRHKITKRGQNVTFRCDPISEHNRLYWYRQTLGQGPEFLTYFQNEAQLEKSRLLSDRFSAERPKGSFSTLEIQRTEQGDSAMYLCASSLAGTGGYEQYFGPGTRLTVT.

This chain joins TRBV3-1 (or the pseudogene TRBV3-2) and TRBJ2-1, with no clear D. Germline V lookup: CDR1 LGHDT, CDR2 YNNKEL (reference sequence). V was trimmed by 4 bases and J by 7 bases, leaving 8 bases between them. The CDR3 is 12 residues long. CDR3 DNA: TGTGCCAGCAGCCTTCTAGGGAATGAGCAGTTCTTC. This translates into CASSLLGNEQFF.

CDR3 loop: CASSPGRIEAFF. As DNA, the CDR3 is TGTGCCAGCAGCCCAGGACGGATTGAAGCTTTCTTT. The V and J genes are TRBV11-1 and TRBJ1-1; no firm D call. This CDR3 contains 12 residues. Germline CDR1 and CDR2: SGHAT and FQDESV (reference sequence). Trimming cost V 5 bases and J 7 bases, with 11 bases left between them.

This chain uses TRBV5-1 with TRBJ1-6; D remains ambiguous. Trimming removed 0 bases from V and 0 bases from J, with 7 bases in between. This CDR3 spans 16 amino acids. Germline V gene data show CDR1 as SGHRS and CDR2 as YFSETQ. The CDR3 DNA reads as TGCGCCAGCAGCTTGGTTGATTCCTCCTATAATTCACCCCTCCACTTT. Translating gives CASSLVDSSYNSPLHF.

The V and J genes are TRBV12-3 or TRBV12-4 and TRBJ2-4, with 9 bases matching TRBD2. This CDR3 contains 13 residues. V gave up 5 bases and J gave up 9 bases; unmatched junction bases: 5. CDR3 DNA: TGTGCCAGCAGTGTTGCGGGGGGGTCCATTCAGTACTTC. Protein product: CASSVAGGSIQYF.

V usage is TRBV7-8 and J usage is TRBJ2-7, with 8 bases matching TRBD1. The CDR3 runs 15 residues. The germline CDR1 and CDR2 sequences are SGHVS and FQNEAQ. V shed 1 base, J shed 3 bases, and the junction held 5 bases outside the gene matches. This chain's CDR3 is CASSLVGQGFYEQYF. The CDR3 DNA sequence: TGTGCCAGCAGCTTAGTTGGACAGGGTTTCTACGAGCAGTACTTC.

The chain is built from TRBV19 and TRBJ2-3, with 7 bases fitting TRBD1. Trimming took 1 base from V and 0 from J; bases not matched to a gene: 1. CDR3 length equals 15 residues. In germline, CDR1 is LNHDA, CDR2 SQIVND (reference sequence). CDR3 coding DNA: TGTGCCAGTAGTATAGGGGGACAGAGCACAGATACGCAGTATTTT. The encoded protein is CASSIGGQSTDTQYF.

This clone was recorded a few times. The chain couples TRBV7-6 to TRBJ1-6; 9 bases match TRBD1. This CDR3 comprises 17 residues. CDR1 and CDR2 (germline): SGHVS, FNYEAQ. V lost 4 bases, J lost 2 bases, and 6 bases stayed unmatched. CDR3 region: CASSSGTGMTYNSPLHF. For the CDR3, the DNA is TGTGCCAGCAGCTCCGGGACAGGGATGACCTATAATTCACCCCTCCACTTT. Complete variable domain (other parts from reference TRBV7-6 and TRBJ1-6): GAGVSQSPRYKVTKRGQDVALRCDPISGHVSLYWYRQALGQGPEFLTYFNYEAQQDKSGLPNDRFSAERPEGSISTLTIQRTEQRDSAMYRCASSSGTGMTYNSPLHFGNGTRLTVT.

This chain connects TRBV19 to TRBJ1-1; D is possibly TRBD1 (6 bases). The germline gives CDR1 LNHDA, CDR2 SQIVND (reference sequence). This CDR3 comprises 14 residues. V dropped 5 bases and J dropped 6 bases, with 16 bases sitting between them. The CDR3 region has the DNA TGTGCCAGTAGTCCAGGAGGGGGGAGGGCTGAAGCTTTCTTT. Residues: CASSPGGGRAEAFF.

This clone has a handful of counts. The V gene is TRBV21-1, the J gene TRBJ1-2. TRBV21-1 is described as a pseudogene. This CDR3 has 13 amino acids. The chain's CDR3 is CASSKGQQQSYTF. The CDR3 region has the DNA TGTGCCAGCAGCAAAGGGCAGCAGCAAAGCTACACCTTC.

As concerns this clone: At one end, the junction sequence differs from germline, possibly due to a read error. This sequence joins TRBV20-1 and TRBJ2-7, with D unresolved. The CDR3 is made up of 11 amino acids. Per the germline V gene, CDR1 is DFQATT and CDR2 is SNEGSKA (reference sequence). In nucleotides, the CDR3 is TGCAGTGCCAGAGCCACCTACGAGCAGTACTTC. Protein product: CSARATYEQYF.

The V call is TRBV18, the J call TRBJ2-1; D remains unclear. V lost 3 bases and J lost 5, with 14 bases in between. Per germline, CDR1 KGHSH and CDR2 LQKENI. This CDR3 has 15 amino acids. The CDR3 nucleotides are TGTGCCAGCTCACCCGCGACCGCCTCGCACAATGAGCAGTTCTTC. Residues: CASSPATASHNEQFF.

The chain couples TRBV18 to TRBJ2-7; 9 bases line up with TRBD1. The CDR3 spans 16 residues. Germline V gives CDR1 KGHSH, CDR2 LQKENI. V was clipped by 5 bases and J by 2 bases; unmatched bases: 10. CDR3 amino acids: CASSEFTGGLTYEQYF. The CDR3 DNA reads as TGTGCCAGCTCAGAGTTTACAGGGGGCCTTACCTACGAGCAGTACTTC.

This clone was picked up a small number of times. J is TRBJ1-6 and V is TRBV3-1 (or the pseudogene TRBV3-2); perhaps TRBD1 as D (5 bases). This CDR3 is 15 amino acids long. V was cut by 2 bases and J by 6 bases, with 11 bases left in between. From germline, CDR1 is LGHDT and CDR2 YNNKEL (reference sequence). The CDR3 reads CASSQRDGSNSPLHF. The CDR3 DNA is TGTGCCAGCAGCCAAAGGGACGGCAGTAATTCACCCCTCCACTTT.

The rearrangement joins TRBV6-5 to TRBJ1-4; 8 bases align to TRBD1. After removal of 6 bases from V and 8 bases from J, the junction contained 11 bases not matched to a gene. Germline V gene sequence: CDR1 MNHEY, CDR2 SVGAGI. This CDR3 region has 15 residues. Here the CDR3 DNA reads TGTGCCAGCAGCTCGCTCAGGGGGCACAGGGAAAAACTGTTTTTT. It is translated as CASSSLRGHREKLFF.